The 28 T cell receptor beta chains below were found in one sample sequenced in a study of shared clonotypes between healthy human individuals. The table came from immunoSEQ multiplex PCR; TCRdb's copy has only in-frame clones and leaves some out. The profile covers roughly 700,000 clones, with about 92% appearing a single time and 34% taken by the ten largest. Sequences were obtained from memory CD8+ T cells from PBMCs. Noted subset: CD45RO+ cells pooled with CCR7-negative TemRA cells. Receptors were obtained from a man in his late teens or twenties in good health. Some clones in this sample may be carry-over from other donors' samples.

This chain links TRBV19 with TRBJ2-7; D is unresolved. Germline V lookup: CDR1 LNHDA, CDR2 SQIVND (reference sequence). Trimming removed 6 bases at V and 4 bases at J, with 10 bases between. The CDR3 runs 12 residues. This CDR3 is CASSPDRYEQYF. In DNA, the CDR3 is TGTGCCAGTAGCCCGGATCGATACGAGCAGTACTTC.

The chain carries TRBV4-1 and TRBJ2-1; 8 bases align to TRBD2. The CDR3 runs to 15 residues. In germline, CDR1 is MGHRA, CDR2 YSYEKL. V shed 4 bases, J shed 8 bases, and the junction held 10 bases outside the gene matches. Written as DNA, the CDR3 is TGCGCCAGCAGCCCCAGGACTAGCCTTTCAGATGAGCAGTTCTTC. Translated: CASSPRTSLSDEQFF.

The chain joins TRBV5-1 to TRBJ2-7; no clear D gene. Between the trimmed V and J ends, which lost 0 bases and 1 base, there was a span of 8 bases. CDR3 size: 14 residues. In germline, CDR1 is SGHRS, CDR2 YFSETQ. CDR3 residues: CASSLGGISYEQYF. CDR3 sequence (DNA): TGCGCCAGCAGCTTGGGCGGAATTTCCTACGAGCAGTACTTC.

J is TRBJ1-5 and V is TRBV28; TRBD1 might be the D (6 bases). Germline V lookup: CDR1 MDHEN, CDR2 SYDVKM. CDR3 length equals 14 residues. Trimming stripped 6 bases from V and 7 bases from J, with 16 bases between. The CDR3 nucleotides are TGTGCCAGCAGAAAAACAGGGTTCGGACAGCCCCAGCATTTT. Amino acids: CASRKTGFGQPQHF.

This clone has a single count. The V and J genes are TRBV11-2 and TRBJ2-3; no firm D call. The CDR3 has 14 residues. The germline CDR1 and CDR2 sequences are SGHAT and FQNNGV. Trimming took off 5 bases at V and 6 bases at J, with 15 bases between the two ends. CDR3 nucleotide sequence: TGTGCCAGCAGCCATAGAGTCTGGTGGGATACGCAGTATTTT. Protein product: CASSHRVWWDTQYF.

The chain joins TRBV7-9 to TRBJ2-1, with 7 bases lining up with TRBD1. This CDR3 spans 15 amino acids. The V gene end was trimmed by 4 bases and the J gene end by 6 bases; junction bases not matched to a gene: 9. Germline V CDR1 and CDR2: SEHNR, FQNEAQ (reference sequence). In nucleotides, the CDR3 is TGTGCCAGCAGCTCCCCATTCTCAGGGGGCAATGAGCAGTTCTTC. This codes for CASSSPFSGGNEQFF.

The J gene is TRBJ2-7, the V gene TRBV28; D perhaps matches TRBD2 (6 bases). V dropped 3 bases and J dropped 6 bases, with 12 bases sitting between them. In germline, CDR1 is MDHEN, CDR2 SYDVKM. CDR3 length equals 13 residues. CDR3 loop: CASSFYGGREQYF. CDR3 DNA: TGTGCCAGCAGTTTCTACGGGGGACGCGAGCAGTACTTC.

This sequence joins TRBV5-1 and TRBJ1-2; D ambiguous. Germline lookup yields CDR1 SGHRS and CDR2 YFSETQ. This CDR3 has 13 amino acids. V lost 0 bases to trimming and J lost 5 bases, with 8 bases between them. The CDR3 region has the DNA TGCGCCAGCAGCTTGGCGCAGGCGTATGGCTACACCTTC. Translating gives CASSLAQAYGYTF.

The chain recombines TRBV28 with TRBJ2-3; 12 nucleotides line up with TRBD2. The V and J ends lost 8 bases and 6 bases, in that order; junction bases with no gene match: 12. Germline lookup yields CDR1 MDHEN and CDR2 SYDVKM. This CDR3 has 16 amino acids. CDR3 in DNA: TGTGCCAGCGGACTAATGACTAGCGGGAGAGAGGATACGCAGTATTTT. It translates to CASGLMTSGREDTQYF.

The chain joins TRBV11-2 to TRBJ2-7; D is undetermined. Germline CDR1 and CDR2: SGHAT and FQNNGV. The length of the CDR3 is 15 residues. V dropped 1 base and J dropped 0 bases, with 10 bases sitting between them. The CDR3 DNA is TGTGCCAGCAGCTTAGGCCCTGGCAGCTCCTACGAGCAGTACTTC. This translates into CASSLGPGSSYEQYF.

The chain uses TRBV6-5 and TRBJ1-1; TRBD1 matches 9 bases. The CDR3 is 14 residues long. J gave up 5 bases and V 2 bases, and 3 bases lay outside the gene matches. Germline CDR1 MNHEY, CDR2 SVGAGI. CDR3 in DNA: TGTGCCAGCAGTTACGGGGGACAGGGAACTGAAGCTTTCTTT. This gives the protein CASSYGGQGTEAFF.

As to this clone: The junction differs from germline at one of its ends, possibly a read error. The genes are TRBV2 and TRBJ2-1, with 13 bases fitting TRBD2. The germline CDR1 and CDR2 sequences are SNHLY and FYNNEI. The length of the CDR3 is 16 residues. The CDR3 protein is CASRAGLAGDYDEQFF. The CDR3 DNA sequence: TGTGCCAGCAGGGCCGGACTAGCGGGAGACTACGATGAGCAGTTCTTC.

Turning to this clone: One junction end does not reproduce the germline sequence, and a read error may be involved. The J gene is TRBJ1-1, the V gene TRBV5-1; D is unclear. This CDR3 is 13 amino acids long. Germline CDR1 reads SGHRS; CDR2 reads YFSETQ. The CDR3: CASRLAENTEAFF. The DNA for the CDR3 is TGCGCCAGCAGGTTGGCGGAGAACACTGAAGCTTTCTTT.

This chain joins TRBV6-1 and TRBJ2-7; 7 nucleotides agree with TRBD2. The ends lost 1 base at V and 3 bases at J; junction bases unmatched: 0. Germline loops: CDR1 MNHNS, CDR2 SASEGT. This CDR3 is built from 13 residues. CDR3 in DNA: TGTGCCAGCAGTGAAGGGACTAGCTACGAGCAGTACTTC. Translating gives CASSEGTSYEQYF.

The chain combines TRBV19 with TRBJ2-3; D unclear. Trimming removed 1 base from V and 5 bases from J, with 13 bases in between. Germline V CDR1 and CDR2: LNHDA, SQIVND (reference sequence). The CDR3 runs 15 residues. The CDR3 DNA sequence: TGTGCCAGTAGTATAGGTGGCCAAAGGGTAGATACGCAGTATTTT. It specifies CASSIGGQRVDTQYF.

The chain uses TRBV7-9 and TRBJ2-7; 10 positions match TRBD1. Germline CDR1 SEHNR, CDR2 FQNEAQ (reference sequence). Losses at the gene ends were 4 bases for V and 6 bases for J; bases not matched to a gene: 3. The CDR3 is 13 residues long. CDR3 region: CASSYGQGGEQYF. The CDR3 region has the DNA TGTGCCAGCAGCTACGGACAGGGGGGCGAGCAGTACTTC.

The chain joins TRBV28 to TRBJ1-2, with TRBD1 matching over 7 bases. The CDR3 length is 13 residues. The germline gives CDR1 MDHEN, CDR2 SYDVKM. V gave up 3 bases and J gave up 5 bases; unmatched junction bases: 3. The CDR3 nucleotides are TGTGCCAGCAGTTTGGGACAGCTATATGGCTACACCTTC. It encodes CASSLGQLYGYTF.

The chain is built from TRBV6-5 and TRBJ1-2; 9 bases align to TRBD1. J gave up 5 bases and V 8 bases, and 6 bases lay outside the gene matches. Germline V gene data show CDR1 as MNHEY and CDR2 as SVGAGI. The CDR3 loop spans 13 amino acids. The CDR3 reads CASRPGQGYGYTF. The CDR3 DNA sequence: TGTGCCAGCCGTCCCGGACAGGGGTATGGCTACACCTTC.

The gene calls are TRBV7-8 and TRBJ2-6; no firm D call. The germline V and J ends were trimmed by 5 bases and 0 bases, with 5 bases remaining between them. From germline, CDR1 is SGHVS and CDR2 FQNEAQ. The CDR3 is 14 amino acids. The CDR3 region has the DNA TGTGCCAGCAGCACAAACTCTGGGGCCAACGTCCTGACTTTC. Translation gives CASSTNSGANVLTF.

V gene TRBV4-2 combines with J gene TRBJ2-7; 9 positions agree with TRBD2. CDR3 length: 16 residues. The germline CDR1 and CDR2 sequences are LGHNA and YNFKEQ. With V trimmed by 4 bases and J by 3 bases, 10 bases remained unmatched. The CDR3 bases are TGTGCCAGCAGCCCGGGAGGGCGGGAGGGTTACTACGAGCAGTACTTC. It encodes CASSPGGREGYYEQYF.

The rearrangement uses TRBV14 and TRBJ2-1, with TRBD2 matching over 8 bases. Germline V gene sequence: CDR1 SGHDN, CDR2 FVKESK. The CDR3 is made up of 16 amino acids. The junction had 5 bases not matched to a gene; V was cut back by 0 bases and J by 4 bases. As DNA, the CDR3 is TGTGCCAGCAGCCAAGATTTAGCTAGCGGGTACAATGAGCAGTTCTTC. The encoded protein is CASSQDLASGYNEQFF. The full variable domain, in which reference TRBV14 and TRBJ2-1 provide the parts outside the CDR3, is EAGVTQFPSHSVIEKGQTVTLRCDPISGHDNLYWYRRVMGKEIKFLLHFVKESKQDESGMPNNRFLAERTGGTYSTLKVQPAELEDSGVYFCASSQDLASGYNEQFFGPGTRLTVL.

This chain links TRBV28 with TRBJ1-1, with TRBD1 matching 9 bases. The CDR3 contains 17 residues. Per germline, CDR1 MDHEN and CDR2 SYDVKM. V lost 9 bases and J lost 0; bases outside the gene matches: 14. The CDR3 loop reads CASRDRVYSWVNTEAFF. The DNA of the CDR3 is TGTGCCAGTCGGGACAGGGTGTACTCTTGGGTGAACACTGAAGCTTTCTTT.

CDR3 coding DNA: TGTGCCAGCAGCTTGGCTCCTTACACTGAAGCTTTCTTT. Residues: CASSLAPYTEAFF. V gene TRBV5-5 combines with J gene TRBJ1-1; D unresolved. The CDR3 runs to 13 residues. The V gene lost 0 bases and the J gene lost 3 bases, with 6 bases spanning the gap. Germline V lookup: CDR1 SGHKS, CDR2 YYEKEE (reference sequence).

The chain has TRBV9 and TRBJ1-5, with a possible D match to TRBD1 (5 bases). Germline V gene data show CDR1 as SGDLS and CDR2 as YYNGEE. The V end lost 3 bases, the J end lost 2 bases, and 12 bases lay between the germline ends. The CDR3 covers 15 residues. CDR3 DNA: TGTGCCAGCAGCGCCCGGGACGGTGGCAATCAGCCCCAGCATTTT. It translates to CASSARDGGNQPQHF.

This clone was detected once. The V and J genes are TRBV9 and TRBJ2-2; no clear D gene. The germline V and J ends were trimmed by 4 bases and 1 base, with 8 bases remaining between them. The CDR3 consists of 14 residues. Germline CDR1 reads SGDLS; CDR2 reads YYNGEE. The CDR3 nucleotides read TGTGCCAGCAGCCCCTCGGGGAACACCGGGGAGCTGTTTTTT. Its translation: CASSPSGNTGELFF.

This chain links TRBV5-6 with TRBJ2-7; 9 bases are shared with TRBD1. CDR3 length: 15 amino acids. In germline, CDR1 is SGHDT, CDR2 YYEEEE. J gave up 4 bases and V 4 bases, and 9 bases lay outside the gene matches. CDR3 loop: CASSQDRGRPYEQYF. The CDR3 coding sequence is TGTGCCAGCAGCCAGGACAGGGGCAGGCCTTACGAGCAGTACTTC.

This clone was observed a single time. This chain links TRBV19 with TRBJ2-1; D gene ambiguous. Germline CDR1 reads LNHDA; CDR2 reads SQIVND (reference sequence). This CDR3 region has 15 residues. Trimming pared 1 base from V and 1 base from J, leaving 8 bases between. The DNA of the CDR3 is TGTGCCAGTAGTATAGCTCTATATTCCTACAATGAGCAGTTCTTC. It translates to CASSIALYSYNEQFF.

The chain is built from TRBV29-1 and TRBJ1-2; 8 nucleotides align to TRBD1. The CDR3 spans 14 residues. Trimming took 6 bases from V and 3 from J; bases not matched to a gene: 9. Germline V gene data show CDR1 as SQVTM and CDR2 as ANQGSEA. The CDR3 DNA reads TGCAGCGTGGGGAGGACAGGGAAGGACTATGGCTACACCTTC. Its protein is CSVGRTGKDYGYTF.